Presented here are 11 T cell receptor beta chains from one specimen sequenced in a study of tumor and adjacent non-tumor tissue in lung cancer. A modified ARM-PCR protocol with three rounds of nested PCR amplified TCRbeta. MiXCR was run by TCRdb on the multiplex PCR reads, yielding one entry per CDR3 protein. The top ten hold 21% of the sample, which has about 86,000 distinct CDR3 sequences, roughly 77% seen once. RNA was extracted from bulk tissue without any cell sorting. Distant lung tissue was collected more than 3 cm away from the tumor edge. Sequencing was performed on distant non-tumor lung tissue. The receptors come from a woman aged 45-65 years with non-small cell lung cancer.

There are many counts of this clonotype. The CDR3 sequence: CSARDYAGTTYEQYF. CDR3 nucleotides: TGCAGTGCTAGAGATTATGCAGGGACAACCTACGAGCAGTACTTC. The V gene is TRBV20-1, the J gene TRBJ2-7; tentatively, D is TRBD1 (6 bases). V lost 0 bases to trimming and J lost 2 bases, with 14 bases between them. CDR1 is DFQATT and CDR2 is SNEGSKA in the germline V gene (reference sequence). The CDR3 is 15 amino acids.

As to this clonotype: At one end the junction does not follow the germline gene, possibly because of a read error. The genes are TRBV6-6 and TRBJ2-1; D might be TRBD2 (5 bases). Germline values: CDR1 MNHNY, CDR2 SVGAGI (reference sequence). This CDR3 comprises 14 residues. In DNA form, the CDR3 reads TGTGCCAGCTGTTTTTCGACCAGTGGGAGTGAGCAGTTCTTT. Amino acids: CASCFSTSGSEQFF.

A remark on this clonotype: Because the CDR3 is missing its conserved closing phenylalanine or tryptophan, this is likely a read error. The chain recombines TRBV6-2 or TRBV6-3 with TRBJ2-3; a weak D match, TRBD2 (6 bases). In germline, CDR1 is MNHEY, CDR2 SVGEGT. Trimming removed 10 bases from V and 2 bases from J, with 16 bases in between. This CDR3 region has 14 residues. This chain's CDR3 is CANSYSGATDTQYL. The CDR3 nucleotides are TGTGCCAACAGCTATAGCGGTGCCACAGATACGCAGTATCTT.

For this clonotype: A much larger clonotype is one base distant, so this may be a read error. The DNA is left out, because the CDR3 cannot be placed on it with certainty; the CDR3 is given as TCRdb lists it. J is TRBJ1-1 and V is TRBV20-1. CDR1 and CDR2 (germline): DFQATT, SNEGSKA (reference sequence). The CDR3 adds up to 14 amino acids, both ends counted. The CDR3 sequence is CSARVGRGNTETFF.

As to this clonotype: One junction end disagrees with the germline gene, perhaps due to a read error. This chain connects TRBV12-3 or TRBV12-4 to TRBJ1-1; TRBD1 might be the D (5 bases). The CDR3 is 13 amino acids. DNA of the CDR3: TGTGTCAGCACAGTCCAGGGTGATTATGAAGCTCTCTTT. Its protein product is CVSTVQGDYEALF.

This clonotype was seen only a few times. This may be a read error, as it is one base from a much larger clone. V is TRBV7-9 and J is TRBJ2-2, with D possibly TRBD2 on 5 matching bases. The CDR3 is 13 residues long. Trimming left V 6 bases short and J 6 bases short, with 11 bases between. CDR1 is SEHNR, CDR2 FQNEAQ, per germline (reference sequence). DNA of the CDR3: TGTGCCAGCAGGAGGGAAGGTGCCGGGGAGCTGTTTTTT. Its translation: CASRREGAGELFF.

For this clonotype: Mismatch with germline at one junction end may stem from a read error. Written as DNA, the CDR3 is TGTGCCAGCAGTGAAGATACGGGAGGGACAGATACGCACTATTTT. Its protein product is CASSEDTGGTDTHYF. The chain couples TRBV6-1 to TRBJ2-3, with D possibly TRBD2 on 8 matching bases. In germline, CDR1 is MNHNS, CDR2 SASEGT. The CDR3 is made up of 15 amino acids.

This clonotype was picked up one time. The junction shows a germline mismatch at one end, possibly a read error. The chain links TRBV10-3 to TRBJ2-5, with D tentatively TRBD1 or TRBD2 (5 bases each). This CDR3 contains 12 residues. Per germline, CDR1 ENHRY and CDR2 SYGVKD. The CDR3 loop is CAISEIREIQYF. CDR3 DNA: TGTGCCATCAGTGAGATCAGGGAGATCCAGTACTTC.

Comments on this clonotype: One end of the junction fails to match germline, which may point to a read error. V is TRBV11-2 and J is TRBJ2-1; no clear D. CDR1 and CDR2 from the germline V gene are SGHAT and FQNNGV. This CDR3 is built from 19 residues. CDR3: CASSLDYLVVAPRWNEQFF. Written as DNA, the CDR3 is TGTGCCAGTAGCTTAGATTATCTAGTGGTAGCTCCCAGGTGGAATGAGCAGTTCTTC.

In the case of this clonotype: The germline gene is not matched at one end of the junction; a read error may be the cause. This chain joins TRBV11-2 and TRBJ2-1, with 7 bases lining up with TRBD1. The CDR3 spans 14 residues. Germline V gives CDR1 SGHAT, CDR2 FQNNGV. CDR3 amino acids: CASSLTGTDNEHFF. CDR3 coding DNA: TGTGCCAGCAGCCTGACAGGGACCGACAATGAGCATTTCTTC.

With regard to this clonotype: Compared with germline, one end of the junction differs, possibly owing to a read error. V gene TRBV11-2 combines with J gene TRBJ2-3; tentative D call: TRBD2 (6 bases). This CDR3 is built from 16 residues. CDR1 SGHAT and CDR2 FQNNGV come from the germline V gene. For the CDR3, the DNA is TGTGCCAGCAGCTTATGGGGCCATCTAGCGACAGATATGCAGTATTTT. The encoded protein is CASSLWGHLATDMQYF.